The 25 T cell receptor beta chains given below trace back to one sample, sequenced in a study of vaccination and CD4 T cells after COVID-19. The antigens of these receptors remain unknown. Stated treatment: roughly 11-day PBMC culture with coronavirus spike peptide pools or control peptides (ViraFEST assay). With the Oncomine TCR Beta short-read assay, DNA from cultured CD4+ T cells was sequenced. MiXCR was run by TCRdb on the PCR reads, yielding one entry per CDR3 protein. The table records some 7,700 distinct CDR3 sequences, around 60% of them present only once. Material: CD4+ T cells from blood, cultured in vitro. The receptors come from a human donor who had recovered from COVID-19.

The gene calls are TRBV7-8 and TRBJ2-5; TRBD2 agrees at 15 bases. Trimming took 1 base from V and 5 from J; bases not matched to a gene: 14. Looked up from germline, CDR1 is SGHVS and CDR2 is FQNEAQ. This CDR3 is 20 amino acids long. CDR3 bases: TGTGCCAGCAGCTTAGTCCCGGGGACAGGGACTAGCGGGGGGAGGGAGACCCAGTACTTC. It codes for CASSLVPGTGTSGGRETQYF.

The rearrangement uses TRBV7-8 and TRBJ1-2, with D possibly TRBD1 on 5 matching bases. CDR1 is SGHVS and CDR2 is FQNEAQ in the germline V gene. Deletions cut 4 bases from V and 2 bases from J, with 14 bases between. The CDR3 totals 15 residues. Here the CDR3 DNA reads TGTGCCAGCAGCTCCCGACCGCGGGGGAACTATGGCTACACCTTC. Amino acids: CASSSRPRGNYGYTF. The full variable domain, its missing parts supplied by reference TRBV7-8 and TRBJ1-2, is GAGVSQSPRYKVAKRGQDVALRCDPISGHVSLFWYQQALGQGPEFLTYFQNEAQLDKSGLPSDRFFAERPEGSVSTLKIQRTQQEDSAVYLCASSSRPRGNYGYTFGSGTRLTVV.

With regard to this clonotype: Germline is not matched at one junction end, which may reflect a read error. This chain links TRBV20-1 with TRBJ2-7, with D tentatively TRBD1 or TRBD2 (6 bases each). This CDR3 comprises 15 residues. Germline CDR1 and CDR2: DFQATT and SNEGSKA (reference sequence). The CDR3 sequence is CSAGEPSGAGYEQYF. Here the CDR3 DNA reads TGCAGTGCTGGAGAACCGTCAGGGGCGGGGTACGAGCAGTACTTC.

V is TRBV6-1 and J is TRBJ2-7; TRBD1 agrees at 8 bases. The CDR3 is made up of 14 amino acids. Germline lookup yields CDR1 MNHNS and CDR2 SASEGT. V was pared by 6 bases and J by 4 bases, with 8 bases of the junction left unmatched. The CDR3 coding sequence is TGTGCCAGCAGCGCCGGGACAGGTGGATACGAGCAGTACTTC. This encodes CASSAGTGGYEQYF.

There are a few counts of this clonotype. The gene calls are TRBV6-1 and TRBJ2-3; possible D gene TRBD1, 6 bases. This CDR3 has 14 residues. CDR1 and CDR2 from the germline V gene are MNHNS and SASEGT. V lost 3 bases to trimming and J lost 2 bases, with 9 bases between them. The DNA for the CDR3 is TGTGCCAGCAGTGAGACAGGAACCACAGATACGCAGTATTTT. It encodes CASSETGTTDTQYF.

This clonotype was observed once. The chain couples TRBV20-1 to TRBJ2-3, with 11 bases that match TRBD2. Trimming cost V 6 bases and J 0 bases; bases outside gene matches: 8. The CDR3 is 16 residues long. Germline V lookup: CDR1 DFQATT, CDR2 SNEGSKA (reference sequence). The CDR3 coding sequence is TGCAGTGCCCCAGCAGGGACTAGCGGTAGCACAGATACGCAGTATTTT. This gives the protein CSAPAGTSGSTDTQYF.

This clonotype appeared a few times. V gene TRBV6-1 combines with J gene TRBJ2-2; 8 nucleotides match TRBD1. This CDR3 contains 14 residues. Germline CDR1 is MNHNS and CDR2 is SASEGT. After removal of 6 bases from V and 6 bases from J, the junction contained 6 bases not matched to a gene. The CDR3 spells CASSPTGAAGELFF. The CDR3 nucleotides read TGTGCCAGCAGCCCGACAGGGGCAGCCGGGGAGCTGTTTTTT.

The chain recombines TRBV7-4 with TRBJ2-7; the D gene is possibly TRBD1 (6 bases). Trimming cost V 1 base and J 1 base, with 23 bases left between them. Germline V gene lookup returns CDR1 SGHVT and CDR2 SQSDAQ. This CDR3 spans 19 amino acids. CDR3 nucleotides: TGTGCCAGCAGCTTAGTAGTCCCGGTTTGGGGGCTCAATTCCTACGAGCAGTACTTC. Encoded protein: CASSLVVPVWGLNSYEQYF. The complete variable domain, with remaining parts taken from reference TRBV7-4 and TRBJ2-7, reads GAGVSQSPRYKVAKRGRDVALRCDSISGHVTLYWYRQTLGQGSEVLTYSQSDAQRDKSGRPSGRFSAERPERSVSTLKIQRTEQGDSAVYLCASSLVVPVWGLNSYEQYFGPGTRLTVT.

CDR3 nucleotide sequence: TGTGCCAGCAGCTCAGGACAGGGATTCAATCAGCCCCAGCATTTT. Amino acids: CASSSGQGFNQPQHF. The chain combines TRBV7-2 with TRBJ1-5; 8 bases map to TRBD1. CDR3 length equals 15 residues. Germline V CDR1 and CDR2: SGHTA, FQGNSA. The J segment lost 3 bases and the V segment lost 4 bases, leaving 5 bases of the junction unmatched.

This rearrangement joins TRBV27 to TRBJ1-1; unclear D gene. CDR3 length: 14 amino acids. Germline V gives CDR1 MNHEY, CDR2 SMNVEV (reference sequence). Trimming cost V 4 bases and J 11 bases, with 20 bases left between them. The chain's CDR3 is CASSSRAGLLWAFF. The DNA for the CDR3 is TGTGCCAGCAGTTCTAGAGCGGGTTTGTTGTGGGCTTTCTTT.

This clonotype has more than one count but fewer than ten. This chain joins TRBV6-2 or TRBV6-3 and TRBJ1-5, with a tentative D call TRBD1 (6 bases). The germline V gene has CDR1 MNHEY and CDR2 SVGEGT. The CDR3 length is 14 residues. The V gene lost 5 bases and the J gene lost 7 bases, with 15 bases spanning the gap. CDR3 region: CASSTTGHRQPQHF. The CDR3 coding sequence is TGTGCCAGCAGTACCACAGGGCACCGGCAGCCCCAGCATTTT.

By its share, this clonotype is large. The chain recombines TRBV6-1 with TRBJ2-5, with D tentatively TRBD1 (6 bases). With 7 bases removed from V and 6 bases from J, the gap between germline ends came to 18 bases. The CDR3 is made up of 14 amino acids. Germline lookup yields CDR1 MNHNS and CDR2 SASEGT. CDR3 nucleotide sequence: TGTGCCAGCAACCAGGGTCAGGGGTCGAAGACCCAGTACTTC. Translation gives CASNQGQGSKTQYF.

The rearrangement links TRBV12-1 to TRBJ1-6; TRBD1, as called in the table, went unchecked against the DNA. TRBV12-1 is classified as a pseudogene. The CDR3 runs 12 residues. In DNA form, the CDR3 reads TGTGCCAGCAGCTCACAGGGTTCACCCCTCCACTTT. This sequence encodes CASSSQGSPLHF.

A few counts support this clonotype. The CDR3 DNA reads TGTGCCAGCAGGCCCATCGAACGGAACACTGAAGCTTTCTTT. Translating it yields CASRPIERNTEAFF. The V and J genes are TRBV2 and TRBJ1-1; unclear D gene. Trimming cost V 6 bases and J 1 base, with 12 bases left between them. The CDR3 length is 14 residues. Germline assignment: CDR1 SNHLY and CDR2 FYNNEI.

V and J are TRBV6-1 and TRBJ1-1, with D unclear. CDR3 size: 13 residues. V lost 4 bases, J lost 5 bases, and 11 bases lay in between. Germline CDR1 reads MNHNS; CDR2 reads SASEGT. This chain's CDR3 is CASSALAKTEAFF. As DNA, the CDR3 is TGTGCCAGCAGTGCCCTCGCTAAAACTGAAGCTTTCTTT.

This clonotype was counted a few times. V gene TRBV11-2 combines with J gene TRBJ1-6; possible D gene TRBD1, 5 bases. Trimming left V 1 base short and J 10 bases short, with 11 bases between. Germline V gene data show CDR1 as SGHAT and CDR2 as FQNNGV. This CDR3 comprises 14 residues. Here the CDR3 DNA reads TGTGCCAGCAGCTTAGGAGGGGCAGGGTCACCCCTCCACTTT. It specifies CASSLGGAGSPLHF.

The chain employs TRBV19 and TRBJ2-5, with D tentatively TRBD1 or TRBD2 (5 bases each). The CDR3 is 15 amino acids. V was cut by 3 bases and J by 4 bases, with 15 bases left in between. Per germline, CDR1 LNHDA and CDR2 SQIVND (reference sequence). CDR3 protein: CASSMGVTVRETQYF. CDR3 nucleotide sequence: TGTGCCAGTAGTATGGGGGTAACCGTACGAGAGACCCAGTACTTC.

This clonotype appeared a few times. The rearrangement uses TRBV20-1 and TRBJ1-2; D is possibly TRBD1 (5 bases). CDR3 length: 15 amino acids. Germline CDR1 is DFQATT and CDR2 is SNEGSKA (reference sequence). Trimming pared 0 bases from V and 4 bases from J, leaving 15 bases between. CDR3 loop: CSARDQRRGGYGYTF. CDR3 DNA sequence: TGCAGTGCTAGAGATCAAAGACGGGGGGGCTATGGCTACACCTTC.

This clonotype has just one count. The chain links TRBV20-1 to TRBJ2-1; 10 nucleotides line up with TRBD2. The CDR3 is 17 residues long. With V trimmed by 1 base and J by 7 bases, 13 bases remained unmatched. Germline V gene lookup returns CDR1 DFQATT and CDR2 SNEGSKA (reference sequence). The CDR3 loop reads CSARASFGAGGPNEQFF. The CDR3 coding sequence is TGCAGTGCTAGAGCCTCGTTTGGAGCGGGGGGGCCTAATGAGCAGTTCTTC.

The chain links TRBV15 to TRBJ2-7; 8 bases map to TRBD1. J was trimmed by 7 bases and V by 3 bases; bases with no gene match: 8. The CDR3 has 14 amino acids. Germline V gene data show CDR1 as LNHNV and CDR2 as YYDKDF (reference sequence). The DNA for the CDR3 is TGTGCCACCAGCAGTCCGGGACAGGCGGGGGAGCAGTACTTC. It yields the protein CATSSPGQAGEQYF.

This clonotype was seen a few times. V is TRBV7-2 and J is TRBJ2-5; TRBD2 matches 13 bases. With 2 bases clipped from V and 3 bases from J, the junction kept 3 bases outside the gene matches. This CDR3 has 16 residues. The germline CDR1 and CDR2 sequences are SGHTA and FQGNSA. The CDR3 nucleotides are TGTGCCAGCAGCTTAAGGGGACTAGCGGGAAAAGAGACCCAGTACTTC. Translating it yields CASSLRGLAGKETQYF.

This clonotype was recorded only once. The V call is TRBV11-3, the J call TRBJ1-1; 9 bases map to TRBD1. The CDR3 has 17 amino acids. Germline CDR1 SGHNT, CDR2 YENEEA. Trimming cost V 5 bases and J 3 bases; bases outside gene matches: 13. Here the CDR3 reads CASSPIGTGTGDTEAFF. CDR3 bases: TGTGCCAGCAGCCCAATCGGGACAGGGACGGGCGACACTGAAGCTTTCTTT.

This clonotype is classed as medium-sized. The chain recombines TRBV18 with TRBJ1-1; no clear D gene. The CDR3 covers 14 residues. Germline V gene lookup returns CDR1 KGHSH and CDR2 LQKENI. The V end was cut by 3 bases, the J end by 3 bases, with 11 bases between. CDR3 protein: CASSPGYGDTEAFF. The CDR3 nucleotides read TGTGCCAGCTCACCCGGATATGGGGACACTGAAGCTTTCTTT.

CDR3 in amino acids: CASSSERRGNQPQHF. CDR3 nucleotide sequence: TGTGCCAGCTCGTCGGAGAGGAGGGGCAATCAGCCCCAGCATTTT. The rearrangement links TRBV18 to TRBJ1-5; D ambiguous. The CDR3 runs to 15 residues. The germline V gene has CDR1 KGHSH and CDR2 LQKENI. Trimming cost V 6 bases and J 2 bases, with 14 bases left between them.

The rearrangement joins TRBV7-2 to TRBJ1-5, with D unresolved. V lost 5 bases, J lost 7 bases, and 12 bases lay in between. CDR1 is SGHTA, CDR2 FQGNSA, per germline. The CDR3 covers 13 residues. This chain's CDR3 is CASSPEMSQPQHF. Here the CDR3 DNA reads TGTGCCAGCAGCCCAGAAATGTCACAGCCCCAGCATTTT.